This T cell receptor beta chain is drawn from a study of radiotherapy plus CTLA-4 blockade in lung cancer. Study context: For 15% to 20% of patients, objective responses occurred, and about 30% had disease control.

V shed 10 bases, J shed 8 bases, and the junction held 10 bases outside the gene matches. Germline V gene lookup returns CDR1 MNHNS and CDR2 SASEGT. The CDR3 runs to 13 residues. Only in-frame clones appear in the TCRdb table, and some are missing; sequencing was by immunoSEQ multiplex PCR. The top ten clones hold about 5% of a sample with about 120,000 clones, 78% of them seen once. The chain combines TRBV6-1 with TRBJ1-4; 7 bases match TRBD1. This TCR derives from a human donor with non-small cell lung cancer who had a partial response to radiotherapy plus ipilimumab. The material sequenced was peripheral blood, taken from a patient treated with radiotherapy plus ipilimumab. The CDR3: CATEGAGGEKLFF. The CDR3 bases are TGTGCCACCGAGGGGGCAGGAGGGGAAAAACTGTTTTTT.